The sequence of this TCR beta chain was determined in a study of T cells expressing NK-cell markers. Germline CDR1 and CDR2: SGHTA and FQGNSA. The CDR3 is 16 amino acids. No DNA is given; TCRdb re-called the 5' RACE reads and lists each CDR3 protein once. The specimen's table records approximately 440,000 distinct CDR3 sequences. The origin of this receptor is a woman between 45 and 65 years old in good health. Material for sequencing was blood T cells: a sorted CD56 or NKG2C T cell subset, CD4+ or CD8+ T cells, or bulk PBMC T cells (not recorded which). The rearrangement joins TRBV7-2 to TRBJ2-1; TCRdb's D gene call, TRBD2, goes unchecked for lack of DNA. The CDR3 reads CASSLALAGGFNEQFF.